The 9 T cell receptor beta chains listed next were all sequenced from one sample in a study of shared clonotypes between healthy human individuals. It was CD45RO-negative cells, positively selected for CCR7, that made up naive CD8 cells, with terminally differentiated effector memory CD45RA+ cells excluded. TCRdb's copy holds only in-frame clones and misses some; the assay was immunoSEQ multiplex PCR. The sample has about 2,100,000 clones; just over 90% are singletons. Sequencing input: naive CD8+ T cells from PBMCs. The receptors come from a man between 18 and 35 years old in good health. Some clones in this sample may be carry-over from other donors' samples.

This chain links TRBV7-6 with TRBJ2-1; 8 bases are a match to TRBD2. The CDR3 consists of 17 residues. With 1 base clipped from V and 4 bases from J, the junction kept 9 bases outside the gene matches. Germline V gene sequence: CDR1 SGHVS, CDR2 FNYEAQ. CDR3 sequence: CASSLGTAGGQYNEQFF. The CDR3 nucleotides are TGTGCCAGCAGCTTAGGGACGGCGGGAGGCCAATACAATGAGCAGTTCTTC.

The J gene is TRBJ2-1, the V gene TRBV10-1, with D possibly being TRBD1 (6 bases). Between the trimmed V and J ends, which lost 2 bases and 7 bases, there was a span of 18 bases. Germline CDR1 reads WNHNN; CDR2 reads SYGVQD (reference sequence). This CDR3 is built from 16 residues. CDR3 DNA: TGCGCCAGCAGTGAGGGAGTCGGCAGGGGCGGTAATGAGCAGTTCTTC. Translation gives CASSEGVGRGGNEQFF.

V is TRBV29-1 and J is TRBJ2-7, with D perhaps matching TRBD1 or TRBD2 (6 bases each). Deletions cut 1 base from V and 0 bases from J, with 13 bases between. Per the germline V gene, CDR1 is SQVTM and CDR2 is ANQGSEA. The CDR3 contains 15 residues. The CDR3 reads CSVEGGARSSYEQYF. The CDR3 region has the DNA TGCAGCGTTGAAGGGGGGGCTAGGAGCTCCTACGAGCAGTACTTC.

This sequence joins TRBV19 and TRBJ1-5, with D maybe TRBD1 (6 bases). The CDR3 sequence is 16 residues long. V was pared by 5 bases and J by 2 bases, with 16 bases between. Germline loops: CDR1 LNHDA, CDR2 SQIVND (reference sequence). CDR3 in DNA: TGTGCCAGTAGTGACCGGACAGAGGGGCGCAATCAGCCCCAGCATTTT. Encoded protein: CASSDRTEGRNQPQHF.

The rearrangement uses TRBV6-5 and TRBJ2-5, with TRBD1 as a possible D gene (6 bases). With 5 bases removed from V and 2 bases from J, the gap between germline ends came to 12 bases. Per germline, CDR1 MNHEY and CDR2 SVGAGI. CDR3 length: 14 residues. CDR3 coding DNA: TGTGCCAGCAGTCCGTGGACAGATCAAGAGACCCAGTACTTC. Translated, it gives CASSPWTDQETQYF.

This chain uses TRBV19 with TRBJ1-1, with D unresolved. Between the trimmed V and J ends, which lost 5 bases and 0 bases, there was a span of 16 bases. The CDR3 spans 16 residues. Germline V CDR1 and CDR2: LNHDA, SQIVND (reference sequence). CDR3 in amino acids: CASSLRRRTMNTEAFF. CDR3 nucleotide sequence: TGTGCCAGTAGTCTGAGGCGACGGACCATGAACACTGAAGCTTTCTTT.

The table lists this clone with a count of one. V is TRBV28 and J is TRBJ1-2; D not certain. Trimming pared 6 bases from V and 8 bases from J, leaving 10 bases between. This CDR3 comprises 11 residues. Germline values: CDR1 MDHEN, CDR2 SYDVKM. CDR3 residues: CASRGMDGYTF. For the CDR3, the DNA is TGTGCCAGCAGAGGGATGGACGGCTACACCTTC.

V is TRBV7-9 and J is TRBJ2-7, with D perhaps matching TRBD1 (5 bases). The CDR3 is made up of 12 amino acids. Trimming cost V 10 bases and J 3 bases, with 13 bases left between them. Per the germline V gene, CDR1 is SEHNR and CDR2 is FQNEAQ (reference sequence). The chain's CDR3 is CANEDIIYEQYF. The DNA of the CDR3 is TGTGCCAATGAGGACATAATCTACGAGCAGTACTTC.

In the case of this clone: This CDR3 is also generated by other DNA sequences in the sample. The rearrangement joins TRBV7-9 to TRBJ1-5; D not resolved. The germline CDR1 and CDR2 sequences are SEHNR and FQNEAQ (reference sequence). Trimming took off 1 base at V and 1 base at J, with 5 bases between the two ends. The CDR3 length is 14 residues. The CDR3 coding sequence is TGTGCCAGCAGCTTAGGGGAGAGCAATCAGCCCCAGCATTTT. Its protein is CASSLGESNQPQHF.